This is a list of T cell receptor beta chains from one sample in a study of CD8 T cells in ankylosing spondylitis. One entry per CDR3 protein results from TCRdb running MiXCR on the 5' RACE reads. Found here are more than 150,000 distinct CDR3 sequences, 15% to 20% of them singletons; the top ten hold 4.3%. The sequenced sample consisted of blood, either unsorted or a sorted T cell fraction (not recorded which). The origin of the receptors is a male donor under 35 with ankylosing spondylitis or in good health (not recorded which). Both conserved end residues are part of each CDR3. D genes are given only for firm matches. Some rows mark clone size as missing; the rest say once, few, many or name a class of expanded clone.

TRBJ1-2	.	12	TRBV29-1	.	CSVDRENYGYTF	TGCAGCGTTGACAGGGAAAACTATGGCTACACCTTC
TRBJ2-7	few	11	TRBV30	.	CALTVSYEQYF	TGTGCCTTAACAGTCTCCTACGAGCAGTACTTC
TRBJ1-5	many	16	TRBV6-5	TRBD1	CASSKSGGSSNQPQHF	TGTGCCAGCAGTAAATCAGGGGGTTCGAGCAATCAGCCCCAGCATTTT
TRBJ1-5	.	14	TRBV5-5	.	CASSLGSSNQPQHF	TGTGCCAGCAGCTTGGGTAGTAGCAATCAGCCCCAGCATTTT
TRBJ2-7	many	14	TRBV11-2	TRBD2	CASSLWTSGGEQYF	TGTGCCAGCAGCCTATGGACTAGCGGAGGCGAGCAGTACTTC
TRBJ2-1	many	15	TRBV7-8	.	CASSLLWGSYNEQFF	TGTGCCAGCAGCTTGCTCTGGGGCTCCTACAATGAGCAGTTCTTC
TRBJ2-3	.	15	TRBV5-6	.	CASSLVWSSTDTQYF	TGTGCCAGCAGCCTGGTTTGGAGTAGCACAGATACGCAGTATTTT
TRBJ2-1	many	14	TRBV7-8	.	CASSLALAGNEQFF	TGTGCCAGCAGCTTAGCACTAGCCGGTAATGAGCAGTTCTTC
TRBJ2-3	.	11	TRBV24-1	.	CATRVGDTQYF	TGTGCCACCAGGGTGGGGGATACGCAGTATTTT
TRBJ2-2	many	15	TRBV12-3/TRBV12-4	TRBD2	CASSGTSDGTGELFF	TGTGCCAGCAGCGGGACTAGCGATGGCACCGGGGAGCTGTTTTTT
TRBJ1-1	many	14	TRBV5-1	.	CASRDGPSRTEAFF	TGCGCCAGCAGAGACGGACCTTCGAGAACTGAAGCTTTCTTT
TRBJ2-1	once	15	TRBV12-3/TRBV12-4	TRBD2	CASRHTSGRANEQFF	TGTGCCAGCAGGCACACTAGCGGGAGAGCGAATGAGCAGTTCTTC
TRBJ2-3	many	13	TRBV7-2	.	CASSPSGESLQYF	TGTGCCAGCAGCCCCAGCGGAGAGAGTCTGCAGTATTTT